This TCR beta chain is from a study of blood T cells in healthy people across ages. Points from the study as a whole: Donor CMV status was unknown, possibly confounding expanded clonotype changes. Age showed a roughly linear inverse relationship with TCR beta diversity per million T cells.

The CDR3 is made up of 15 amino acids. The ends were cut back, 2 bases at V and 3 bases at J, with 11 bases in the middle. The germline gives CDR1 KGHDR, CDR2 SFDVKD. A second PCR of roughly 6 to 12 cycles used a sample-barcoded 5' primer and a J-beta primer mix. TCRdb called the 5' RACE reads again in MiXCR, with one record for every CDR3 protein. In the table there are 540,000 or so distinct CDR3 sequences, roughly 28% of which are singletons. This clonotype was seen a few times. No antigen is known for it. Material for sequencing was blood. The sequence derives from a woman between 70 and 85 years old in good health. The chain combines TRBV24-1 with TRBJ2-3; D not resolved. The chain's CDR3 is CATSDSSRLTDTQYF. CDR3 in DNA: TGTGCCACCAGTGATTCCAGCAGATTAACAGATACGCAGTATTTT.